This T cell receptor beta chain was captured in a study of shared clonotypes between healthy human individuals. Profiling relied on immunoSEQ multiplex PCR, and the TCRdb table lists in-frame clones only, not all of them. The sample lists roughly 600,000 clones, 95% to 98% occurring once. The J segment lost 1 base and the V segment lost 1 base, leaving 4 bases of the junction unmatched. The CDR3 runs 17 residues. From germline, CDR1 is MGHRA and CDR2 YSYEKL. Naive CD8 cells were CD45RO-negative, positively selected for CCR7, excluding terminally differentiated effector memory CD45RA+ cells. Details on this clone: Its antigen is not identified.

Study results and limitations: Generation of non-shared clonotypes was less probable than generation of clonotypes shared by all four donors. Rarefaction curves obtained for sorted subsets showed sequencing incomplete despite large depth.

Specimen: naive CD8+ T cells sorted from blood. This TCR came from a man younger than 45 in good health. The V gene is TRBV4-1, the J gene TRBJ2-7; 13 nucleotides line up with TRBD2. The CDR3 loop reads CASSQVQTSGRSYEQYF. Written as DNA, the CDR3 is TGCGCCAGCAGCCAAGTTCAGACTAGCGGGAGGTCCTACGAGCAGTACTTC.